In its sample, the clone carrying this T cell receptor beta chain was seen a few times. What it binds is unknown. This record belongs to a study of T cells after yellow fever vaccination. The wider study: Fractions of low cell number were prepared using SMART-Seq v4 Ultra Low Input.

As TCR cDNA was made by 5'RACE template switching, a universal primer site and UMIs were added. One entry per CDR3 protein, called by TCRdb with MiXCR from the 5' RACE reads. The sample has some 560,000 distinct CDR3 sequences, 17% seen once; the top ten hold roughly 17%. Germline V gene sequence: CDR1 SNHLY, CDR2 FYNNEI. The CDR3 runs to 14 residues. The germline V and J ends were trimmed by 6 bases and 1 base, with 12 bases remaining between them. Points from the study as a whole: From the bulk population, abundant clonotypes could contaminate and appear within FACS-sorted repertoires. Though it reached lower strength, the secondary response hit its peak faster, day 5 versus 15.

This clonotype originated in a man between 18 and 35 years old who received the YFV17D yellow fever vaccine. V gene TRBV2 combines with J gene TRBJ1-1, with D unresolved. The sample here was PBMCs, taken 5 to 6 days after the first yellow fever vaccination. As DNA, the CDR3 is TGTGCCAGCAGCTCAGAATGGGAGAACACTGAAGCTTTCTTT. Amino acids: CASSSEWENTEAFF. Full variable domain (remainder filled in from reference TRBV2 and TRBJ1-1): EPEVTQTPSHQVTQMGQEVILRCVPISNHLYFYWYRQILGQKVEFLVSFYNNEISEKSEIFDDQFSVERPDGSNFTLKIRSTKLEDSAMYFCASSSEWENTEAFFGQGTRLTVV.